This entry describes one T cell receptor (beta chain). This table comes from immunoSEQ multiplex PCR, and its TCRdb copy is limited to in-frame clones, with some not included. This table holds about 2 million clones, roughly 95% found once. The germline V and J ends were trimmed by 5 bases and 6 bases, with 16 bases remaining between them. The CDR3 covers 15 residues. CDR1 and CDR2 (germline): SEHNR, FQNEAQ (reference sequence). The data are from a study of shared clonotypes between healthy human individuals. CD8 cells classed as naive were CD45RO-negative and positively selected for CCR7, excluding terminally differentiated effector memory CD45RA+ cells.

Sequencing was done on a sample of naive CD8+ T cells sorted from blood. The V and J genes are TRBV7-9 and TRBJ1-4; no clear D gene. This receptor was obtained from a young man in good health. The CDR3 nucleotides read TGTGCCAGCAGCCCCGTTGGGTCGGGCGATGAAAAACTGTTTTTT. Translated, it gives CASSPVGSGDEKLFF.